This TCR beta chain appears in the sequencing data of a study of blood T cell repertoires in COVID-19. Study at large: Acute and convalescent COVID-19 samples came from the United States, Italy and Spain. PBMCs, B-cell-depleted T cells, or T cells provided the cDNA or gDNA that made up the material.

As handled by the study authors: Reference gene primer amplification in the assay estimated nucleated cell counts. Using immunoSEQ multiplex PCR, the repertoire was profiled, and TCRdb retains in-frame clones only, with some absent. V, J and clone size are taken as reported in that table, and D and trimming were inferred from the DNA itself. The data show roughly 49,000 clones, approximately 87% seen once. The receptor was isolated from a human donor in a cohort sampled during active COVID-19. The sample consisted of peripheral blood.

CDR3 in DNA: TGTGCCAGCAGCCAGCATAGCGGGGGGGCCTACGAGCAGTACTTC. This encodes CASSQHSGGAYEQYF. The rearrangement joins TRBV11-2 to TRBJ2-7; 11 positions agree with TRBD2. Germline V CDR1 and CDR2: SGHAT, FQNNGV. There are 15 residues in the CDR3. Germline trimming cut 5 bases from V and 2 bases from J; bases unmatched to any gene: 5.